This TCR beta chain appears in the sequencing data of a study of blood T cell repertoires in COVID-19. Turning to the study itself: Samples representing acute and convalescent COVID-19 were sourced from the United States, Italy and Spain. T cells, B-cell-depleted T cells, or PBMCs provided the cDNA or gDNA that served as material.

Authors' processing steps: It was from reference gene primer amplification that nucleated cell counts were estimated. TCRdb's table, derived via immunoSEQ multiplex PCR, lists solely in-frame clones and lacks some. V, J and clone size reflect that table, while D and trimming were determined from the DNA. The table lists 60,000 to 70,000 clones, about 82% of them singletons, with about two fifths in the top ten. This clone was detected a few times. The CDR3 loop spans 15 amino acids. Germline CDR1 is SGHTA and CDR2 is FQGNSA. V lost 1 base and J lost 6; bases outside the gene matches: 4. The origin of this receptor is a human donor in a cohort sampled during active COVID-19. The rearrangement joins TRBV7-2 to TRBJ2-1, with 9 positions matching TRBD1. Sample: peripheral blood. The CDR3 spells CASSLVGQGSNEQFF. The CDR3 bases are TGTGCCAGCAGCTTAGTAGGACAGGGGAGCAATGAGCAGTTCTTC.